The 13 T cell receptor beta chains below come from one sample, sequenced in a study of vaccination and CD4 T cells after COVID-19. No antigens are known for them. The time point is: late sampling 161 to 241 days after vaccination in three convalescent patients. Treatment indicated: roughly ten-day PBMC culture with coronavirus spike peptide pools or control peptides (ViraFEST assay). Sequencing of cultured CD4+ T cell DNA used the Oncomine TCR Beta short-read assay. TCRdb passed the PCR reads through MiXCR, listing each CDR3 protein once. This table has fewer than 20,000 distinct CDR3 sequences, around 40% appearing once. The specimen was CD4+ T cells from blood, cultured in vitro, collected about 7 months after SARS-CoV-2 vaccination. The receptors shown here come from a human donor who had recovered from COVID-19.

The genes are TRBV21-1 and TRBJ2-6; the table's TRBD2 call for D was not verified on the DNA. TRBV21-1 is deemed a pseudogene. The CDR3 is made up of 20 amino acids. The CDR3 is CASTKDMEGTLVAGANVLTF. In DNA, the CDR3 is TGTGCCAGCACCAAAGACATGGAGGGAACGTTAGTGGCTGGGGCCAACGTCCTGACTTTC.

This clonotype was detected a few times. The chain uses TRBV6-1 and TRBJ2-7, with TRBD1 identical over 7 bases. J was trimmed by 9 bases and V by 5 bases; bases with no gene match: 10. Germline values: CDR1 MNHNS, CDR2 SASEGT. The CDR3 loop spans 13 amino acids. The CDR3 DNA follows: TGTGCCAGCAGTCCCTACGAACAGGGGTCGCAGTACTTC. Its translation: CASSPYEQGSQYF.

The chain employs TRBV4-2 and TRBJ2-2; TRBD1 or TRBD2 may be the D gene (5 bases each). Between the trimmed V and J ends, which lost 1 base and 4 bases, there was a span of 7 bases. Germline V gene data show CDR1 as LGHNA and CDR2 as YNFKEQ. The CDR3 sequence is 14 residues long. The CDR3 spells CASSQVGVTGELFF. CDR3 bases: TGTGCCAGCAGCCAAGTGGGGGTCACCGGGGAGCTGTTTTTT.

The chain is built from TRBV28 and TRBJ2-3; 8 bases are a match to TRBD2. V shed 4 bases, J shed 4 bases, and the junction held 7 bases outside the gene matches. From germline, CDR1 is MDHEN and CDR2 SYDVKM. The CDR3 runs 15 residues. This CDR3 is CASSSSGTRADTQYF. The DNA of the CDR3 is TGTGCCAGCAGTTCGTCCGGGACTAGGGCAGATACGCAGTATTTT.

In DNA form, the CDR3 reads TGCGCCAGCAGGGGACAGCAGAACACTGAAGCTTTCTTT. Amino acids: CASRGQQNTEAFF. The gene calls are TRBV5-1 and TRBJ1-1; 7 bases match TRBD1. This CDR3 spans 13 amino acids. The germline V gene has CDR1 SGHRS and CDR2 YFSETQ. Unmatched junction bases numbered 2, after V lost 5 bases and J lost 1 base.

V usage is TRBV10-3 and J usage is TRBJ2-3, with 10 bases that match TRBD2. J was trimmed by 2 bases and V by 0 bases; bases with no gene match: 5. The germline gives CDR1 ENHRY, CDR2 SYGVKD. The CDR3 runs to 17 residues. This CDR3 reads CAISESTSGRNTDTQYF. The DNA for the CDR3 is TGTGCCATCAGTGAGTCGACTAGCGGGCGAAACACAGATACGCAGTATTTT.

The rearrangement links TRBV28 to TRBJ1-5, with 10 nucleotides matching TRBD1. V lost 6 bases and J lost 5; bases outside the gene matches: 4. This CDR3 has 14 amino acids. Germline CDR1 is MDHEN and CDR2 is SYDVKM. The CDR3 nucleotides read TGTGCCAGCAGCCTCGGGACAGGGGATCAGCCCCAGCATTTT. It yields the protein CASSLGTGDQPQHF.

The rearrangement uses TRBV27 and TRBJ2-2, with 7 bases lining up with TRBD1. Germline V gives CDR1 MNHEY, CDR2 SMNVEV (reference sequence). The CDR3 has 19 residues. The junction had 14 bases not matched to a gene; V was cut back by 1 base and J by 3 bases. The DNA of the CDR3 is TGTGCCAGCAGTTTATTGGCCTTGGGACAGTCGTCGGACACCGGGGAGCTGTTTTTT. Its translation is CASSLLALGQSSDTGELFF.

The chain uses TRBV6-5 and TRBJ1-3, with TRBD1 identical over 7 bases. J lost 2 bases, V lost 4 bases, and 8 bases had no gene match. CDR3 length equals 16 residues. Per germline, CDR1 MNHEY and CDR2 SVGAGI. The CDR3 coding sequence is TGTGCCAGCAGTTTTCCGCAGGGGGGTACTGGAAACACCATATATTTT. Protein sequence: CASSFPQGGTGNTIYF.

The chain employs TRBV30 and TRBJ2-1; D call uncertain. The V gene's germline CDR1 is GTSNPN and CDR2 SVGIG (reference sequence). CDR3 size: 12 residues. Trimming took 0 bases from V and 5 from J, leaving 5 bases between them. In nucleotides, the CDR3 is TGTGCCTGGAGTGTATCCAACAATGAGCAGTTCTTC. Translating it yields CAWSVSNNEQFF. Using reference TRBV30 and TRBJ2-1 for the parts outside the CDR3, the full variable domain is SQTIHQWPATLVQPVGSPLSLECTVEGTSNPNLYWYRQAAGRGLQLLFYSVGIGQISSEVPQNLSASRPQDRQFILSSKKLLLSDSGFYLCAWSVSNNEQFFGPGTRLTVL.

This clonotype has just a few counts. This chain connects TRBV7-6 to TRBJ1-2; D is undetermined. Germline V gene lookup returns CDR1 SGHVS and CDR2 FNYEAQ. V lost 6 bases to trimming and J lost 3 bases, with 11 bases between them. This CDR3 contains 13 residues. CDR3 amino acids: CASRTYGDYGYTF. The CDR3 DNA reads as TGTGCCAGCAGAACTTACGGGGACTATGGCTACACCTTC.

This clonotype was recorded only once. The chain couples TRBV18 to TRBJ1-5; the match to TRBD1 covers 10 bases. The CDR3 loop spans 17 amino acids. The V and J ends lost 2 bases and 5 bases, in that order; junction bases with no gene match: 9. Per the germline V gene, CDR1 is KGHSH and CDR2 is LQKENI. Written as DNA, the CDR3 is TGTGCCAGCTCACCATTTAGTGGGACAGGGGATTATCAGCCCCAGCATTTT. Translation: CASSPFSGTGDYQPQHF.

This clonotype was counted a few times. V usage is TRBV5-4 and J usage is TRBJ2-5; D is unclear. There are 15 residues in the CDR3. CDR1 SGHNT and CDR2 YYREEE come from the germline V gene (reference sequence). V lost 1 base to trimming and J lost 0 bases, with 10 bases between them. CDR3: CASSLPGDHQETQYF. The CDR3 nucleotides are TGTGCCAGCAGCTTGCCGGGTGATCACCAAGAGACCCAGTACTTC.